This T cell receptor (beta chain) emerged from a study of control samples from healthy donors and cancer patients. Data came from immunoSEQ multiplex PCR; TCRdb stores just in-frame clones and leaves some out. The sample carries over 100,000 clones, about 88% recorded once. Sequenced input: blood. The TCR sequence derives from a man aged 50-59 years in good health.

Here the CDR3 reads CASSSTDNYGYTF. The CDR3 DNA is TGTGCCAGCAGTTCTACGGACAACTATGGCTACACCTTC. The chain combines TRBV6-2 or TRBV6-3 with TRBJ1-2; D is unresolved. This CDR3 has 13 residues. Germline V lookup: CDR1 MNHEY, CDR2 SVGEGT. V lost 4 bases and J 2 bases, leaving 8 bases between the germline ends.